This T cell receptor beta chain originates from a study of radiotherapy plus CTLA-4 blockade in lung cancer. Overall study context: Objective responses were documented in over 15% of patients, with disease control in approximately 31%. Study-wide points: Alongside interferon-beta, early blood T cell clone dynamics were reportedly the best predictor of response. TCR clones from tumors expanded in blood after radiotherapy plus ipilimumab.

Measured with immunoSEQ multiplex PCR; TCRdb has only the in-frame clones, and not every one. The sample has roughly 39,000 clones; 70% to 75% are singletons. Of note for this clone: The antigen is not known.

In chemo-refractory metastatic non-small-cell lung cancer, patients got ipilimumab CTLA-4 blockade together with focal radiation. V was clipped by 1 base and J by 4 bases, with 13 bases between them. The CDR3 is 16 residues long. Germline CDR1 LNHDA, CDR2 SQIVND (reference sequence). The V and J genes are TRBV19 and TRBJ1-4; D not resolved. The sequence was obtained from a human donor with non-small cell lung cancer who had stable disease on radiotherapy plus ipilimumab. The material was peripheral blood, obtained from a patient treated with radiotherapy plus ipilimumab. CDR3 coding DNA: TGTGCCAGTAGTATAGGACCGGCGGATCATAATGAAAAACTGTTTTTT. Its translation is CASSIGPADHNEKLFF.